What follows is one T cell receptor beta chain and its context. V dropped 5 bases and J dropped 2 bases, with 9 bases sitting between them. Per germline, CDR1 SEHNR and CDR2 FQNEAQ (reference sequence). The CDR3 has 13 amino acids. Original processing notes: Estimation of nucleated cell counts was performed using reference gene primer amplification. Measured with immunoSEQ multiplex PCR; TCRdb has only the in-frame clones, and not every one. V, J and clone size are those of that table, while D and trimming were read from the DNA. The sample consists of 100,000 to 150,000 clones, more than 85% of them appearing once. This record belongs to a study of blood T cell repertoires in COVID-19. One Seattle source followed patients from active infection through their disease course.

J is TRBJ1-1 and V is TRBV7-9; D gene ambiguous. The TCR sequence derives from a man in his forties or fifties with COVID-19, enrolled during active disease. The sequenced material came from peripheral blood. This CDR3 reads CASSPQSNTEAFF. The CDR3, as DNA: TGTGCCAGCAGCCCACAGTCTAACACTGAAGCTTTCTTT.